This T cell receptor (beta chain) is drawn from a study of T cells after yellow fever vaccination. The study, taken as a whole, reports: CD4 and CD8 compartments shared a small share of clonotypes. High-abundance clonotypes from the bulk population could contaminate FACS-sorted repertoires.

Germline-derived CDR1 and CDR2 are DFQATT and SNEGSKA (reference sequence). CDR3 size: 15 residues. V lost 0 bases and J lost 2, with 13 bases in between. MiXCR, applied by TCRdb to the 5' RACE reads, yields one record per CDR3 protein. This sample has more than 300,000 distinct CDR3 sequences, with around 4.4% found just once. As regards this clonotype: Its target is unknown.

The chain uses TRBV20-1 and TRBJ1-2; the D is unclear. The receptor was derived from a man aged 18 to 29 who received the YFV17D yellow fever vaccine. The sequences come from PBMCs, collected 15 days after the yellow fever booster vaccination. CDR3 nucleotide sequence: TGCAGTGCTAGAGATCTTCAACTGGGGAACTATGGCTACACCTTC. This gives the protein CSARDLQLGNYGYTF.